These 10 T cell receptor beta chains came from one sample sequenced in a study of T-cell memory formation after mild COVID-19. Each CDR3 protein is one row after TCRdb ran MiXCR on the 5' RACE reads. The sample records 160,000 or so distinct CDR3 sequences, around a third being singletons. Sequencing input: PBMCs or a T cell subset sorted from them (not recorded which). All receptors come from an adult woman who had mild COVID-19 (a few samples of this study predate the infection). Cell type and time point are not known.

The V and J genes are TRBV11-1 and TRBJ1-1; possibly TRBD1 for D (5 bases). Trimming left V 5 bases short and J 0 bases short, with 10 bases between. CDR1 is SGHAT, CDR2 FQDESV, per germline (reference sequence). The CDR3 is 14 residues long. The CDR3 DNA reads TGTGCCAGCAGCCCGGGACGGTTGAACACTGAAGCTTTCTTT. Its protein product is CASSPGRLNTEAFF.

This clonotype was seen a single time. The CDR3 DNA reads TGTGCCTGGAGTCCAAGACTGCGATACACCTTC. Translating gives CAWSPRLRYTF. This rearrangement joins TRBV30 to TRBJ1-2, with D hard to call. Trimming left V 2 bases short and J 11 bases short, with 12 bases between. CDR1 is GTSNPN and CDR2 is SVGIG in the germline V gene (reference sequence). This CDR3 is 11 amino acids long.

The chain combines TRBV7-2 with TRBJ1-5; no definite D call. The germline CDR1 and CDR2 sequences are SGHTA and FQGNSA. The V gene lost 1 base and the J gene lost 7 bases, with 11 bases spanning the gap. The CDR3 runs 14 residues. The CDR3 protein is CASSLGGGGQPQHF. CDR3 bases: TGTGCCAGCAGCTTAGGGGGAGGCGGCCAGCCCCAGCATTTT.

The table lists this clonotype with a few counts. V gene TRBV27 combines with J gene TRBJ2-7; the D is unclear. In germline, CDR1 is MNHEY, CDR2 SMNVEV (reference sequence). Trimming cost V 2 bases and J 3 bases, with 8 bases left between them. This CDR3 has 13 residues. This CDR3 is CASSLSRHYEQYF. The CDR3 DNA reads TGTGCCAGCAGTTTAAGCCGTCACTACGAGCAGTACTTC.

In its sample, this clonotype was seen a few times. The CDR3 bases are TGTGCCTGGAGTGTAGGACAGGGAGCCCAAGAGACCCAGTACTTC. Translating it yields CAWSVGQGAQETQYF. The rearrangement links TRBV30 to TRBJ2-5; TRBD1 matches 8 bases. V shed 0 bases and J 1 base; nucleotides not matched to a gene: 4. The CDR3 has 15 residues. Germline V lookup: CDR1 GTSNPN, CDR2 SVGIG (reference sequence).

This clonotype has only a few counts. The rearrangement uses TRBV7-9 and TRBJ2-1; 7 bases line up with TRBD1. Losses at the gene ends were 6 bases for V and 7 bases for J; bases not matched to a gene: 6. This CDR3 has 13 amino acids. Germline CDR1 is SEHNR and CDR2 is FQNEAQ (reference sequence). CDR3 DNA sequence: TGTGCCAGCAGACTGGACAGGCCTAATGAGCAGTTCTTC. Translation: CASRLDRPNEQFF.

The J gene is TRBJ2-3, the V gene TRBV6-5, with D possibly matching TRBD1 (5 bases). Germline CDR1 MNHEY, CDR2 SVGAGI. CDR3 length: 15 amino acids. V was shortened by 2 bases and J by 0 bases, with 9 bases between the two germline ends. The CDR3 DNA follows: TGTGCCAGCAGTTACGGGGCAACCAGCACAGATACGCAGTATTTT. Amino acids: CASSYGATSTDTQYF.

The rearrangement uses TRBV10-3 and TRBJ2-1, with TRBD2 matching over 9 bases. J was trimmed by 4 bases and V by 6 bases; bases with no gene match: 10. The CDR3 loop spans 16 amino acids. Germline values: CDR1 ENHRY, CDR2 SYGVKD. CDR3 nucleotide sequence: TGTGCCATCAGCGGAATTAGCGGGAGATCTTACAATGAGCAGTTCTTC. It translates to CAISGISGRSYNEQFF.

The gene calls are TRBV19 and TRBJ1-2; D unresolved. Germline CDR1 reads LNHDA; CDR2 reads SQIVND (reference sequence). The germline V and J ends were trimmed by 3 bases and 4 bases, with 24 bases remaining between them. This CDR3 has 18 amino acids. The CDR3 nucleotides are TGTGCCAGTAGTATCGGTTGGGGAGGACCGCAAAACGGCTATGGCTACACCTTC. Its translation: CASSIGWGGPQNGYGYTF. The full variable domain, completed using reference TRBV19 and TRBJ1-2, is DGGITQSPKYLFRKEGQNVTLSCEQNLNHDAMYWYRQDPGQGLRLIYYSQIVNDFQKGDIAEGYSVSREKKESFPLTVTSAQKNPTAFYLCASSIGWGGPQNGYGYTFGSGTRLTVV.

This rearrangement joins TRBV7-6 to TRBJ1-6, with D tentatively TRBD1 (6 bases). V gave up 5 bases and J gave up 10 bases, with 12 bases separating them. Germline CDR1 and CDR2: SGHVS and FNYEAQ. The CDR3 totals 13 residues. The CDR3 reads CASSPGEGSPLHF. CDR3 DNA: TGTGCCAGCAGCCCAGGGGAGGGATCACCCCTCCACTTT.